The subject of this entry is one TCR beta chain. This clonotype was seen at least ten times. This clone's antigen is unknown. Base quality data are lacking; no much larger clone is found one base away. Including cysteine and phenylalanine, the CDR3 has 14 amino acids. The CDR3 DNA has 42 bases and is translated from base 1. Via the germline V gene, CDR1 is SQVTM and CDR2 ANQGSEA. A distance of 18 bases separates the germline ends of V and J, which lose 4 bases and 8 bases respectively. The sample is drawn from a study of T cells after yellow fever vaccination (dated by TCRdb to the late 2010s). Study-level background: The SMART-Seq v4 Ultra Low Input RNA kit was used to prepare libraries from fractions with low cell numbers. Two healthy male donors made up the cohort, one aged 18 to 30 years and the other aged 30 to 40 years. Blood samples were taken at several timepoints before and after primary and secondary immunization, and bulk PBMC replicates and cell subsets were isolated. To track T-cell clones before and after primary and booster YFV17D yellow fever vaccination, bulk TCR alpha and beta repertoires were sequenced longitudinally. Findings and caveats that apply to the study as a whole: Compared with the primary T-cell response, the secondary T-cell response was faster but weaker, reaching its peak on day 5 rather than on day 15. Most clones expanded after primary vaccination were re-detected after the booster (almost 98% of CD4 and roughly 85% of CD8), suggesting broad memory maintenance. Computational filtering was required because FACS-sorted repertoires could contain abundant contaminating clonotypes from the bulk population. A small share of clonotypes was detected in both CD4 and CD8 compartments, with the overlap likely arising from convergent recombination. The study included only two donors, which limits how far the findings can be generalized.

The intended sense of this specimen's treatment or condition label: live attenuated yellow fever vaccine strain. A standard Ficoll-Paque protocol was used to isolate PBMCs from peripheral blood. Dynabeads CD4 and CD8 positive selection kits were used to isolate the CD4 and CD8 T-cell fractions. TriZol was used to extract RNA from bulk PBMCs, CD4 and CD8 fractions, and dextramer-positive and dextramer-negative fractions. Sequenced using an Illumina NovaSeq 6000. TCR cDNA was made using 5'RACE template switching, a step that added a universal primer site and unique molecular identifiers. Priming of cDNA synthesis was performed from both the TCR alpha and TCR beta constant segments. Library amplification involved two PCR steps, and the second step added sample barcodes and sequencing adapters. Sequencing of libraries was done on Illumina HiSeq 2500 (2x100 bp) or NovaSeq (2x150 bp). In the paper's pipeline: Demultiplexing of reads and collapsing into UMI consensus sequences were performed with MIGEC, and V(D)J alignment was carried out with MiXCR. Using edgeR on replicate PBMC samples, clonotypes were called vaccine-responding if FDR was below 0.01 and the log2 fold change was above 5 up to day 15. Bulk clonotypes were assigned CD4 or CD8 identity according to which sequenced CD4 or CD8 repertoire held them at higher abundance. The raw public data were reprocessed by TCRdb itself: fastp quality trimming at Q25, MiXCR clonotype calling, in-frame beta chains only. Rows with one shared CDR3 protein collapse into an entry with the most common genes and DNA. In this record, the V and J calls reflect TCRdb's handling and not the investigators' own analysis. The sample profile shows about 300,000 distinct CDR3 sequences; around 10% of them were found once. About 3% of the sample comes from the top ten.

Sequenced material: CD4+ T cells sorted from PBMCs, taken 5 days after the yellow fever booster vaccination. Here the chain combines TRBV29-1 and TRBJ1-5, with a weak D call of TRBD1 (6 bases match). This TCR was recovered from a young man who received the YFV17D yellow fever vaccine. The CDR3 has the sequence CSVAGDTQRKPQHF. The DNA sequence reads TGCAGCGTTGCGGGGGACACCCAAAGGAAGCCCCAGCATTTT.